This T cell receptor (beta chain) was found in a study of blood T cell repertoires in COVID-19. In the study overall: Samples of COVID-19 (acute and convalescent) were obtained from the United States, Italy and Spain. Sources were T cells, B-cell-depleted T cells, or PBMCs; the material itself was cDNA or gDNA.

Per the original methods: For nucleated cells, counts were estimated from reference gene primer amplification. Assay used: immunoSEQ multiplex PCR; TCRdb lists only in-frame clones, some missing. The V and J calls and the clone size are those of that table, but D and trimming were determined from the DNA. The profile covers a few hundred thousand clones, with approximately 86% appearing a single time and about 1% taken by the ten largest. The sequence was obtained from a woman between 25 and 40 years old who had recovered from COVID-19. Sequencing used PBMCs or T cells enriched from blood (not recorded which).

This CDR3 reads CASIGGAGQPQHF. The CDR3 region has the DNA TGTGCCAGCATAGGGGGGGCCGGGCAGCCCCAGCATTTT. This chain uses TRBV25-1 with TRBJ1-5; TRBD1 is a possible D gene (6 bases). With 7 bases removed from V and 7 bases from J, the gap between germline ends came to 14 bases. Germline V gene data show CDR1 as MGHDK and CDR2 as SYGVNS. This CDR3 spans 13 amino acids. Full variable domain (remainder filled in from reference TRBV25-1 and TRBJ1-5): EADIYQTPRYLVIGTGKKITLECSQTMGHDKMYWYQQDPGMELHLIHYSYGVNSTEKGDLSSESTVSRIRTEHFPLTLESARPSHTSQYLCASIGGAGQPQHFGDGTRLSIL.